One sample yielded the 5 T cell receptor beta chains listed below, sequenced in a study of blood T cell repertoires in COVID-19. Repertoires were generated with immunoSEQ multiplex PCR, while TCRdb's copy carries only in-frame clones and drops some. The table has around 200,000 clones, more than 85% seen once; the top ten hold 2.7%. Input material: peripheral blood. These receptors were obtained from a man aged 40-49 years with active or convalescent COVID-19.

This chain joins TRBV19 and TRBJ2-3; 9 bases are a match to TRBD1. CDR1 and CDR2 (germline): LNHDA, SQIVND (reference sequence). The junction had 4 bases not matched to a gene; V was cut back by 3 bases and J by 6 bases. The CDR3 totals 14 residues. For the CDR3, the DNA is TGTGCCAGTAGTATTACAGGGGGCGGGGATACGCAGTATTTT. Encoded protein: CASSITGGGDTQYF. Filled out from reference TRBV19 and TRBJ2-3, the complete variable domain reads DGGITQSPKYLFRKEGQNVTLSCEQNLNHDAMYWYRQDPGQGLRLIYYSQIVNDFQKGDIAEGYSVSREKKESFPLTVTSAQKNPTAFYLCASSITGGGDTQYFGPGTRLTVL.

The CDR3 protein is CASSLTSGGADTQYF. The CDR3 nucleotides read TGTGCCAGCAGCTTAACTTCAGGGGGAGCGGATACGCAGTATTTT. The rearrangement links TRBV7-2 to TRBJ2-3; 7 bases line up with TRBD1. V lost 2 bases, J lost 6 bases, and 8 bases stayed unmatched. Per the germline V gene, CDR1 is SGHTA and CDR2 is FQGNSA. The CDR3 is 15 residues long.

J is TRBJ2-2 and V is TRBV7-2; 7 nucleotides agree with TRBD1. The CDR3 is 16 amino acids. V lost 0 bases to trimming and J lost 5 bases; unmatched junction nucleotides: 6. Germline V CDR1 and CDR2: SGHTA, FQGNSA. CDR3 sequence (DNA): TGTGCCAGCAGCTTAGCCGGGACAGTAGTTACCGGGGAGCTGTTTTTT. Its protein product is CASSLAGTVVTGELFF.

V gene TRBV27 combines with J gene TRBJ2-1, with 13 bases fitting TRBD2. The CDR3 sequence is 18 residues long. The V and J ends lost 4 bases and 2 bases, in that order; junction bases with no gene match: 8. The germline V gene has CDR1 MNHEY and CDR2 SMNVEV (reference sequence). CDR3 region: CASSSLRLAGGAYNEQFF. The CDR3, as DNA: TGTGCCAGCAGTTCATTAAGACTAGCGGGGGGAGCCTACAATGAGCAGTTCTTC.

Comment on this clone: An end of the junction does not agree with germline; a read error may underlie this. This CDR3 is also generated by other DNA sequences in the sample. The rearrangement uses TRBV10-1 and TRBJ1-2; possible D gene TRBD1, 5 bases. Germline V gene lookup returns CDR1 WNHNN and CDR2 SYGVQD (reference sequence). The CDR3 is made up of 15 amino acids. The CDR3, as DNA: TGCGCCAGCTCCTCCCGGAGACAGCGGGACTATGGCTATACCTTC. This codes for CASSSRRQRDYGYTF.